Listed below are T cell receptor beta chains from one sample, sequenced in a study of control samples from healthy donors and cancer patients. The data were produced by immunoSEQ multiplex PCR, yet TCRdb's version contains in-frame clones alone and is incomplete. The table lists fewer than 60,000 clones, roughly 95% of them singletons. The sequenced sample consisted of blood. These TCRs come from a man younger than 40 in good health. The CDR3 runs from the conserved cysteine through the conserved F or W. D genes are given only for firm matches. Size is stated for part of the rows, as once, few or many counts, or as a class when the clone is expanded.

V	D	size	length	J	CDR3	DNA
TRBV10-1	NA	NA	16	TRBJ2-3	CASSEWGRSSTDTQYF	TGCGCCAGCAGTGAGTGGGGACGATCTAGCACAGATACGCAGTATTTT
TRBV7-3	TRBD2	NA	16	TRBJ2-3	CASSPGAGGSTDTQYF	TGTGCCAGCAGCCCAGGGGCGGGAGGTAGTACAGATACGCAGTATTTT
TRBV19	TRBD1	NA	16	TRBJ1-6	CASSIGRGGYNSPLHF	TGTGCCAGTAGTATAGGCAGGGGGGGGTATAATTCACCCCTCCACTTT
TRBV10-3	NA	NA	13	TRBJ1-1	CAINQGLNTEAFF	TGTGCCATCAATCAGGGATTGAACACTGAAGCTTTCTTT
TRBV3-1/TRBV3-2	TRBD2	NA	15	TRBJ2-7	CASSQDAAGVDEQYF	TGTGCCAGCAGCCAAGATGCGGCGGGAGTTGATGAGCAGTACTTC
TRBV7-9	TRBD1	NA	15	TRBJ2-7	CASSLGQGYNYEQYF	TGTGCCAGCAGCCTCGGACAGGGATACAACTACGAGCAGTACTTC
TRBV5-1	NA	NA	14	TRBJ1-3	CASSLAGYGNTIYF	TGCGCCAGCAGCTTGGCAGGGTACGGAAACACCATATATTTT
TRBV13	NA	NA	12	TRBJ2-7	CASSLLAYEQYF	TGTGCCAGCAGCTTGTTAGCGTACGAGCAGTACTTC
TRBV10-3	NA	NA	16	TRBJ2-3	CAINPGSAKGTDTQYF	TGTGCCATCAACCCAGGCAGCGCTAAGGGCACAGATACGCAGTATTTT
TRBV5-1	NA	NA	13	TRBJ2-7	CASSDNPLGEQYF	TGCGCCAGCTCCGATAACCCGCTGGGCGAGCAGTACTTC
TRBV13	TRBD1	NA	17	TRBJ2-7	CASSLRFGQGALYEQYF	TGTGCCAGCAGCTTAAGGTTCGGCCAGGGGGCTTTGTACGAGCAGTACTTC
TRBV14	TRBD1	NA	13	TRBJ2-7	CASSTTGDYEQYF	TGTGCCAGCAGCACCACAGGGGACTACGAGCAGTACTTC
TRBV5-1	TRBD2	NA	16	TRBJ2-3	CASSPASGSSTDTQYF	TGCGCCAGCAGCCCCGCTAGCGGATCTAGCACAGATACGCAGTATTTT
TRBV5-6	NA	NA	14	TRBJ1-5	CASSRHGLVQPQHF	TGTGCCAGCAGCCGGCACGGTTTGGTTCAGCCCCAGCATTTT
TRBV27	TRBD1	NA	15	TRBJ2-5	CASSTGTGLAETQYF	TGTGCCAGCAGTACCGGGACAGGGCTGGCAGAGACCCAGTACTTC
TRBV4-3	NA	NA	13	TRBJ1-2	CASSQEVGDGYTF	TGCGCCAGCAGCCAAGAGGTCGGAGATGGCTACACCTTC
TRBV6-1	NA	NA	15	TRBJ1-5	CASSEGGPRGQPQHF	TGTGCCAGCAGTGAAGGGGGACCTCGAGGGCAGCCCCAGCATTTT
TRBV6-2/TRBV6-3	NA	NA	15	TRBJ2-1	CASSSLQGTYNEQFF	TGTGCCAGCAGTTCCCTACAGGGAACCTACAATGAGCAGTTCTTC
TRBV6-2/TRBV6-3	NA	NA	13	TRBJ1-6	CASSYDSLGSLHF	TGTGCCAGCAGTTACGACTCCCTTGGTTCCCTCCACTTT
TRBV4-1	NA	NA	14	TRBJ1-1	CASSQDAGKTEAFF	TGCGCCAGCAGCCAAGATGCCGGGAAGACTGAAGCTTTCTTT
TRBV28	NA	NA	12	TRBJ1-2	CASSFPRRGYTF	TGTGCCAGCAGTTTCCCCAGGCGGGGCTACACCTTC
TRBV7-9	NA	NA	11	TRBJ1-2	CASSHPHGYTF	TGTGCCAGCAGCCACCCCCACGGCTACACCTTC
TRBV6-1	TRBD2	NA	16	TRBJ2-3	CASSEPFGSGRDTQYF	TGTGCCAGCAGTGAACCCTTCGGTAGCGGGCGGGATACGCAGTATTTT
TRBV6-5	TRBD2	NA	15	TRBJ2-1	CASSLAGGPFSEQFF	TGTGCCAGCAGTTTAGCGGGAGGGCCGTTTAGTGAGCAGTTCTTC
TRBV27	TRBD1	NA	15	TRBJ2-7	CASSLRPGGTYEQYF	TGTGCCAGCAGTTTAAGGCCAGGGGGTACCTACGAGCAGTACTTC
TRBV5-6	TRBD2	NA	12	TRBJ2-1	CASSSPRREDFF	TGTGCCAGCAGCTCCCCCAGGCGGGAGGACTTCTTC
TRBV30	TRBD2	NA	16	TRBJ2-5	CAWSATAGGPGETQYF	TGTGCCTGGAGTGCCACAGCGGGAGGGCCAGGCGAGACCCAGTACTTC
TRBV13	TRBD1	once	14	TRBJ2-2	CASSSGQGGGELFF	TGTGCCAGCAGCTCCGGACAGGGCGGCGGGGAGCTGTTTTTT